The clone carrying this TCR beta chain occurred a few times. Its antigen remains unknown. This CDR3 spans 15 amino acids. Trimming took 5 bases from V and 1 from J, leaving 13 bases between them. Germline CDR1 and CDR2: MNHNS and SASEGT. The sample belongs to a study of beta chain features in type 1 diabetes. Overall study results and limits: Possible PCR preference for shorter templates applied equally to patients and controls. All four CD4+ subsets from Type 1 diabetes patients carried moderately but significantly shorter TCRB CDR3s. Healthy donors had naive, central memory and Treg TCRB repertoires that appeared less similar than those seen among patients.

Investigators reverse transcribed all isolated RNA, so they sequenced expressed TCRB transcripts. Profiling relied on immunoSEQ multiplex PCR, and the TCRdb table lists in-frame clones only, not all of them. The data show about 230,000 clones, around 10% seen once. Cell sorting via CD45RO/CCR7/CD25/CD127/CD95/CD27 was performed to obtain CD4+ naive, central memory, regulatory and stem cell-like memory cells. The rearrangement joins TRBV6-1 to TRBJ2-3, with a tentative D call TRBD2 (6 bases). Sequencing input: naive CD4+ T cells from blood. This TCR came from a young woman in good health. CDR3 DNA: TGTGCCAGCAGTCGGTCCCCGGGGGGCACAGATACGCAGTATTTT. Its protein is CASSRSPGGTDTQYF.